The following is a T cell receptor (beta chain) sequence with its context. This record comes from a study of CD8 T cells in Susac syndrome. CDR1 and CDR2 (germline): DFQATT, SNEGSKA (reference sequence). V dropped 3 bases and J dropped 1 base, with 15 bases sitting between them. This CDR3 is 15 amino acids long. RNA, at roughly 0.45 to 1 ug, was reverse transcribed with random hexamers. Using its own MiXCR run on the immunoSEQ multiplex PCR reads, TCRdb lists one record per CDR3 protein. This sample has about 130,000 distinct CDR3 sequences, with over 85% found just once. The material sequenced was CD4+ T cells from PBMCs. The chain joins TRBV20-1 to TRBJ1-1; D possibly corresponds to TRBD1 (5 bases). The clonotype originates from a human donor in good health. The CDR3 DNA reads as TGCAGTGCTAGTAGCCCTCGGGGGGAGAACACTGAAGCTTTCTTT. It translates to CSASSPRGENTEAFF.